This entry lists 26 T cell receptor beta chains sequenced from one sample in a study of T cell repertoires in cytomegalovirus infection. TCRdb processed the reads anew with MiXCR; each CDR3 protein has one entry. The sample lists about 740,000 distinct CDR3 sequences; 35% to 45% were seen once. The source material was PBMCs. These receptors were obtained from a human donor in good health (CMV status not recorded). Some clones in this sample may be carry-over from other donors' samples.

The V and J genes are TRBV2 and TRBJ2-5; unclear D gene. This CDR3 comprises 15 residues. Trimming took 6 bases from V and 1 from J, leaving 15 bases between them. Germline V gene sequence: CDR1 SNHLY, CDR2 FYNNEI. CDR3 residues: CASSVGPRLQETQYF. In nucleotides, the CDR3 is TGTGCCAGCAGCGTGGGTCCACGCCTCCAAGAGACCCAGTACTTC.

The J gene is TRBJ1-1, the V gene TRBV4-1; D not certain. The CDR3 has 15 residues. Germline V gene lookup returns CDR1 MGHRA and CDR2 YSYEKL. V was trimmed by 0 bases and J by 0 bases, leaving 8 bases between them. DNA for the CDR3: TGCGCCAGCAGCCAAGATCGGGCGCTGAACACTGAAGCTTTCTTT. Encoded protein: CASSQDRALNTEAFF.

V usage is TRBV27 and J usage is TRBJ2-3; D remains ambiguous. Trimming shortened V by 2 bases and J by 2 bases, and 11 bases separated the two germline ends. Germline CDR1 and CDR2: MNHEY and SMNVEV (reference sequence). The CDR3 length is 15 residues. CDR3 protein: CASSLRAGFTDTQYF. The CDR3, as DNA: TGTGCCAGCAGTTTAAGGGCAGGTTTCACAGATACGCAGTATTTT.

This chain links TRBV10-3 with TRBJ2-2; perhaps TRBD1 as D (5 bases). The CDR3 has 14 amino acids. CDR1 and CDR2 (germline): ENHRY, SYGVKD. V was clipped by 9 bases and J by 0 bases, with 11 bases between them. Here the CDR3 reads CAIQGQANTGELFF. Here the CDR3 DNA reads TGTGCCATTCAAGGACAAGCGAACACCGGGGAGCTGTTTTTT.

In DNA form, the CDR3 reads TGTGCCAGCACTTTAAGGGACTACTACAATGAGCAGTTCTTC. It codes for CASTLRDYYNEQFF. The chain couples TRBV6-1 to TRBJ2-1; 7 bases are shared with TRBD2. CDR1 is MNHNS and CDR2 is SASEGT in the germline V gene. V shed 7 bases and J 3 bases; nucleotides not matched to a gene: 6. The CDR3 has 14 amino acids.

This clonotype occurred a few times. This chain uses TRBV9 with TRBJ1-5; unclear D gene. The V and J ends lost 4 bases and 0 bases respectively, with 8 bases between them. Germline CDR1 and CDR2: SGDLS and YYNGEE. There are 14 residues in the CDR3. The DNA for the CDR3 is TGTGCCAGCAGCCCTCAAGATAGCAATCAGCCCCAGCATTTT. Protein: CASSPQDSNQPQHF.

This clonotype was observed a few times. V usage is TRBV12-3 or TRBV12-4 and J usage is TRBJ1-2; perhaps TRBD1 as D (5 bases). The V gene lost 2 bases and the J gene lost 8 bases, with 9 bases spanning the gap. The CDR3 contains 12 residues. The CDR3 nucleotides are TGTGCCAGCAGTTTATCAGGGTGGGGCTACACCTTC. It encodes CASSLSGWGYTF.

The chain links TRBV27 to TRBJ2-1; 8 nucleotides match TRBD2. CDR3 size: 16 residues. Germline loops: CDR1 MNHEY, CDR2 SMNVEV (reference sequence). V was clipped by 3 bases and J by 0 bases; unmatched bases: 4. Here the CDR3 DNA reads TGTGCCAGCAGTTTGTACAGCGGGAGCTCCTACAATGAGCAGTTCTTC. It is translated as CASSLYSGSSYNEQFF.

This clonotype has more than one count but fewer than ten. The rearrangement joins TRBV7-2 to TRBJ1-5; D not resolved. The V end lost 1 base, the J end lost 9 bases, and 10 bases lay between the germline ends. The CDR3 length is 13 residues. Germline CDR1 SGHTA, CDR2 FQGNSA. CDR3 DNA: TGTGCCAGCAGCTTAGACCGCGGCGGGCCCCAGCATTTT. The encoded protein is CASSLDRGGPQHF. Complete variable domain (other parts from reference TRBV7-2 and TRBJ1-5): GAGVSQSPSNKVTEKGKDVELRCDPISGHTALYWYRQSLGQGLEFLIYFQGNSAPDKSGLPSDRFSAERTGGSVSTLTIQRTQQEDSAVYLCASSLDRGGPQHFGDGTRLSIL.

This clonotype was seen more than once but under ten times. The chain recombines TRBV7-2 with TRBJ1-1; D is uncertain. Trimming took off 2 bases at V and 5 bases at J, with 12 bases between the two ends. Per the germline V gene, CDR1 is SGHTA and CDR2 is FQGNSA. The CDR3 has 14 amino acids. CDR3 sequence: CASSLLGMETEAFF. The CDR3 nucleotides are TGTGCCAGCAGCTTACTCGGGATGGAGACTGAAGCTTTCTTT.

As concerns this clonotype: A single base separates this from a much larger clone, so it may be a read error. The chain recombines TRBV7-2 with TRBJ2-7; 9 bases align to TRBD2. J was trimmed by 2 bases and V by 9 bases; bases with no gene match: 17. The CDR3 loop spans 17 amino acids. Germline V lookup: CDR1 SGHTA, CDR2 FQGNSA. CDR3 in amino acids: CARSALAGGPLAYEQYF. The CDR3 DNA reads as TGTGCCAGAAGCGCCCTGGCGGGAGGGCCGCTGGCCTACGAGCAGTACTTC.

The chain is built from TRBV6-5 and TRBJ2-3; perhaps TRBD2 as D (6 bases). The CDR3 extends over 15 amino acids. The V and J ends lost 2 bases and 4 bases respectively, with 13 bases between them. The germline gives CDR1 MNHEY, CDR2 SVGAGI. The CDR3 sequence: CASSYAGLSPDTQYF. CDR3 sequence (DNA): TGTGCCAGCAGTTACGCGGGATTGTCCCCAGATACGCAGTATTTT.

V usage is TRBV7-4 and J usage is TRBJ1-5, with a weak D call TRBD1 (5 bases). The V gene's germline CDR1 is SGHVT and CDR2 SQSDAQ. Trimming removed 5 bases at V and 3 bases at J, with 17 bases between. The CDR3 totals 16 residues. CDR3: CASSGPSRDPNQPQHF. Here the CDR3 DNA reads TGTGCCAGCAGCGGCCCAAGCAGGGATCCCAATCAGCCCCAGCATTTT.

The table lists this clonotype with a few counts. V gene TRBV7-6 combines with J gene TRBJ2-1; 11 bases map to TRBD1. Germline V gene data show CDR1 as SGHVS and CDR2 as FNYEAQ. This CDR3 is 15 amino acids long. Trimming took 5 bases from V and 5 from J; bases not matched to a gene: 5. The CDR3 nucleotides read TGTGCCAGCAGCCGTGGGACAGGGGGTAACAATGAGCAGTTCTTC. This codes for CASSRGTGGNNEQFF.

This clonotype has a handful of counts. In DNA, the CDR3 is TGTGCCAGCACGCCTATGGACACCCAACTTGGTGTCACCGGGGAGCTGTTTTTT. Protein product: CASTPMDTQLGVTGELFF. The chain links TRBV28 to TRBJ2-2; TRBD1 is a possible D gene (5 bases). The V and J ends lost 7 bases and 4 bases respectively, with 25 bases between them. This CDR3 is built from 18 residues. CDR1 and CDR2 (germline): MDHEN, SYDVKM.

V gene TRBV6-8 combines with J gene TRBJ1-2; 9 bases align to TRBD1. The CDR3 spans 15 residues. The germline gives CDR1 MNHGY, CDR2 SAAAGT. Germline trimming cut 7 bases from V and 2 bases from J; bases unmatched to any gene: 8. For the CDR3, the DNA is TGTGCCAGCAAACTAACAGGGGGCGGAAACTATGGCTACACCTTC. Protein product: CASKLTGGGNYGYTF.

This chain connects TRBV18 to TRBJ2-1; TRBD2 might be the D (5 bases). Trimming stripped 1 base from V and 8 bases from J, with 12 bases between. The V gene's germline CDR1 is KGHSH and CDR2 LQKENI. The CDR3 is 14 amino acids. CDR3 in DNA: TGTGCCAGCTCACCACGAGAGAGGGATCATGAGCAGTTCTTC. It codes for CASSPRERDHEQFF.

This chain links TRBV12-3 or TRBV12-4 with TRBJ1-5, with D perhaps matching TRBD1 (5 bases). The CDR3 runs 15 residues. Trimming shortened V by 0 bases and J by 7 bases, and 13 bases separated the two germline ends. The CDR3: CASSLAGTTTQPQHF. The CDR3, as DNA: TGTGCCAGCAGTTTAGCCGGGACTACCACCCAGCCCCAGCATTTT.

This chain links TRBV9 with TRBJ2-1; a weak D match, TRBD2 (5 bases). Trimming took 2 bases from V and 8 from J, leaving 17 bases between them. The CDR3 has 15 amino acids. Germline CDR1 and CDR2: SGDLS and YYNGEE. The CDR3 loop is CASSVGEIGSDEQFF. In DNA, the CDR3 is TGTGCCAGCAGCGTTGGCGAGATAGGGAGCGATGAGCAGTTCTTC.

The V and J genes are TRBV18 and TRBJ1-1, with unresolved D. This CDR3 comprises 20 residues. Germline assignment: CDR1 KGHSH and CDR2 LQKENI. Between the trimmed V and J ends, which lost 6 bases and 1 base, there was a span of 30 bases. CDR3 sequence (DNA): TGTGCCAGCTCCCCCACGGAAAAAGGCGTAGTCTTTAGAGAGAACACTGAAGCTTTCTTT. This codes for CASSPTEKGVVFRENTEAFF.

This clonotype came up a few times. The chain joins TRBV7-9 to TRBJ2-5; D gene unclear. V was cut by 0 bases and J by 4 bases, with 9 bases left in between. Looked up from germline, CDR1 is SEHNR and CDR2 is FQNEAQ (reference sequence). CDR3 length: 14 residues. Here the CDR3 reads CASSLASVSETQYF. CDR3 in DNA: TGTGCCAGCAGCTTAGCGTCTGTATCAGAGACCCAGTACTTC.

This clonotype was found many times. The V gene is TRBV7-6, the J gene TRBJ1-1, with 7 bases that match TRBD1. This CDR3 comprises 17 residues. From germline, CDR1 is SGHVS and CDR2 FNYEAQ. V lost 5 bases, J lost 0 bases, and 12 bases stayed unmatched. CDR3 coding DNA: TGTGCCAGCAGCCAAACGGGACAGTGGGGGATGAACACTGAAGCTTTCTTT. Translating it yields CASSQTGQWGMNTEAFF.

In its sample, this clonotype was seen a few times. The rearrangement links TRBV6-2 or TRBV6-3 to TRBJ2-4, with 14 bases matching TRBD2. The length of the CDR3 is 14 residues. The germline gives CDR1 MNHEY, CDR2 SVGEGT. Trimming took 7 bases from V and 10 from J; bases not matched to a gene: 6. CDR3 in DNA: TGTGCCAGCACCTACGGGACTAGCGGGAGAATTCAGTACTTC. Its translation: CASTYGTSGRIQYF.

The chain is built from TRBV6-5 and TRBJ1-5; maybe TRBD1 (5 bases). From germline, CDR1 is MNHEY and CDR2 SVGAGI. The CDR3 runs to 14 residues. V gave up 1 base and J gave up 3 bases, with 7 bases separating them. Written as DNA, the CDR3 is TGTGCCAGCAGTTACTTGGGGGACAATCAGCCCCAGCATTTT. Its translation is CASSYLGDNQPQHF.

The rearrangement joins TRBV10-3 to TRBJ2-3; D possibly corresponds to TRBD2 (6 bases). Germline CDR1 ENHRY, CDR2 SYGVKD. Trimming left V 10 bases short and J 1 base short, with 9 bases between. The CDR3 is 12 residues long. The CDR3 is CATQRGTDTQYF. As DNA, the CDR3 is TGTGCCACCCAGCGGGGCACAGATACGCAGTATTTT.

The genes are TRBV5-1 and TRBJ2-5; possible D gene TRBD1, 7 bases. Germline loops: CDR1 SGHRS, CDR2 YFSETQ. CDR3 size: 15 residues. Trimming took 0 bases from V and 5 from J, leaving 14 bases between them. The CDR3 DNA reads TGCGCCAGCAGCTTGGTTATCGGGGGACAGGAGACCCAGTACTTC. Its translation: CASSLVIGGQETQYF.